A selection of T cell receptor beta chains follows, all from one sample in a study of T cell clones after liver transplantation. Produced via immunoSEQ multiplex PCR; TCRdb's table is partial and in-frame only. The sample includes 65,000 to 80,000 clones, 70% to 90% of them seen just once. Sample: CD4+ T cells from blood, taken at the 22-month timepoint. The receptor source for this set is a human patient who received a liver transplant. Some T cells may have come from the graft donor. The CDR3 runs from the conserved cysteine through the conserved F or W. The D gene is left open where the match is weak. Where a row states a size, it is once, few, many or the class of an expanded clone; other rows omit it.

J: TRBJ2-7
size: NA
length: 13
V: TRBV7-7
D: NA
DNA: TGTGCCAGCAGCTTAGGACAGCGGAACGAGCAGTACTTC
CDR3: CASSLGQRNEQYF

J: TRBJ2-7
size: NA
length: 14
V: TRBV12-5
D: NA
DNA: TGTGCTAGTGGTTTGGACAGATCCTACCACGAGCAGTACTTC
CDR3: CASGLDRSYHEQYF

J: TRBJ2-1
size: once
length: 16
V: TRBV5-1
D: NA
DNA: TGCGCCAGCAGCTTGGCGGCGGGAAGCTCCTACAATGAGCAGTTCTTC
CDR3: CASSLAAGSSYNEQFF

J: TRBJ2-5
size: NA
length: 14
V: TRBV5-1
D: TRBD1
DNA: TGCGCCAGCAGCTTGGACAGGGGACGGGAGACCCAGTACTTC
CDR3: CASSLDRGRETQYF

J: TRBJ2-3
size: NA
length: 16
V: TRBV6-6
D: TRBD2
DNA: TGTGCCAGCAGTTTTAAGGGACTAGCGGTTACAGATACGCAGTATTTT
CDR3: CASSFKGLAVTDTQYF

J: TRBJ2-2
size: NA
length: 13
V: TRBV30
D: TRBD2
DNA: TGTGCCTGGAGTAACGGGGGGAACGGGGAGCTGTTTTTT
CDR3: CAWSNGGNGELFF

J: TRBJ1-1
size: NA
length: 13
V: TRBV30
D: NA
DNA: TGTGCCTGGAATCTGCGGGGGACCACTGAAGCTTTCTTT
CDR3: CAWNLRGTTEAFF

J: TRBJ2-7
size: NA
length: 14
V: TRBV9
D: NA
DNA: TGTGCCAGCAGCCCCCTGACTCAGACCTACGAGCAGTACTTC
CDR3: CASSPLTQTYEQYF

J: TRBJ2-7
size: NA
length: 13
V: TRBV7-2
D: TRBD1
DNA: TGTGCCAGCAGCTTAGATAGGGGGCGTGAGCAGTACTTC
CDR3: CASSLDRGREQYF

J: TRBJ2-7
size: NA
length: 15
V: TRBV9
D: TRBD2
DNA: TGTGCCAGCAGCGCAGATACTAGCGGGAGAACCGAGCAGTACTTC
CDR3: CASSADTSGRTEQYF

J: TRBJ1-2
size: NA
length: 13
V: TRBV27
D: NA
DNA: TGTGCCAGCAGTTTGGTGGGGCGGGGTGGCTACACCTTC
CDR3: CASSLVGRGGYTF

J: TRBJ1-4
size: NA
length: 13
V: TRBV11-2
D: NA
DNA: TGTGCCAGCAGCTCCTACATCGGGGAAAAACTGTTTTTT
CDR3: CASSSYIGEKLFF

J: TRBJ1-2
size: NA
length: 16
V: TRBV30
D: TRBD1
DNA: TGTGCCTTAAACACCGGGACAGGGCTGACTAACTATGGCTACACCTTC
CDR3: CALNTGTGLTNYGYTF

J: TRBJ1-1
size: NA
length: 14
V: TRBV27
D: TRBD1
DNA: TGTGCCAGCAGTAAGGGACAGGGGGACACTGAAGCTTTCTTT
CDR3: CASSKGQGDTEAFF

J: TRBJ1-1
size: NA
length: 14
V: TRBV19
D: TRBD1
DNA: TGTGCCAGTAGTGCCGGACAGGGAAGGACTGAAGCTTTCTTT
CDR3: CASSAGQGRTEAFF

J: TRBJ2-3
size: NA
length: 14
V: TRBV7-2
D: NA
DNA: TGTGCCAGCAGCCTATTGGGGCCCACAGATACGCAGTATTTT
CDR3: CASSLLGPTDTQYF

J: TRBJ1-5
size: NA
length: 16
V: TRBV4-2
D: NA
DNA: TGTGCCAGCAGCCAAGGAAGAGGGAACGGCAATCAGCCCCAGCATTTT
CDR3: CASSQGRGNGNQPQHF

J: TRBJ1-4
size: NA
length: 11
V: TRBV2
D: NA
DNA: TGTGCCAGCAGTGAACGGCTAAAACTGTTTTTT
CDR3: CASSERLKLFF

J: TRBJ2-7
size: NA
length: 12
V: TRBV29-1
D: TRBD2
DNA: TGCAGCGTTGAAGTGGGGAGGAGCGGGATATGGTTC
CDR3: CSVEVGRSGIWF

J: TRBJ2-2
size: NA
length: 15
V: TRBV5-1
D: NA
DNA: TGCGCCAGCAGCTTGGCTGGGTCGGACACCGGGGAGCTGTTTTTT
CDR3: CASSLAGSDTGELFF

J: TRBJ2-3
size: NA
length: 18
V: TRBV15
D: TRBD2
DNA: TGTGCCACCAGCAGAGTAGGGACTAGCGGGAGGGCCGTGGATACGCAGTATTTT
CDR3: CATSRVGTSGRAVDTQYF

J: TRBJ2-6
size: NA
length: 13
V: TRBV19
D: NA
DNA: TGTGCCAGTAGTGGACCGGAGGCCAACGTCCTGACTTTC
CDR3: CASSGPEANVLTF

J: TRBJ1-6
size: few
length: 15
V: TRBV2
D: NA
DNA: TGTGCCAGCAGTGAATTGGGGCCCCTTAATTCACCCCTCCACTTT
CDR3: CASSELGPLNSPLHF

J: TRBJ2-7
size: few
length: 14
V: TRBV11-1
D: NA
DNA: TGTGCCAGCAGCTTATTAAGCCGCTCCTACGAGCAGTACTTC
CDR3: CASSLLSRSYEQYF

J: TRBJ2-3
size: NA
length: 14
V: TRBV6-5
D: TRBD2
DNA: TGTGCCAGCAGTTACCCCGGGAGGACAGATACGCAGTATTTT
CDR3: CASSYPGRTDTQYF

J: TRBJ2-1
size: NA
length: 13
V: TRBV28
D: NA
DNA: TGTGCCAGCAGGGACCGGGGGTGGAATGAGCAGTTCTTC
CDR3: CASRDRGWNEQFF

J: TRBJ2-3
size: few
length: 14
V: TRBV6-1
D: TRBD1
DNA: TGTGCCAGCGAAAGAGACAGGGTCAGAGATACGCAGTATTTT
CDR3: CASERDRVRDTQYF

J: TRBJ2-5
size: NA
length: 16
V: TRBV5-4
D: TRBD1
DNA: TGTGCCAGCAGCTGGGACACAGGGGGTAGTCGGGAGACCCAGTACTTC
CDR3: CASSWDTGGSRETQYF

J: TRBJ2-3
size: once
length: 14
V: TRBV2
D: NA
DNA: TGTGCCAGCAGTGATCGACAGGAGACAGATACGCAGTATTTT
CDR3: CASSDRQETDTQYF

J: TRBJ1-4
size: NA
length: 15
V: TRBV5-1
D: NA
DNA: TGCGCCAGCAGCCTAGATACAGGTTACAATGAAAAACTGTTTTTT
CDR3: CASSLDTGYNEKLFF

J: TRBJ2-7
size: NA
length: 15
V: TRBV5-4
D: TRBD2
DNA: TGTGCCAGCAGCTTAGGGACTAGCGTTGCCTACGAGCAGTACTTC
CDR3: CASSLGTSVAYEQYF

J: TRBJ2-3
size: NA
length: 18
V: TRBV18
D: TRBD2
DNA: TGTGCCAGCTCACCACCGCGGACTAGCGGGTTCAGCACAGATACGCAGTATTTT
CDR3: CASSPPRTSGFSTDTQYF

J: TRBJ2-5
size: NA
length: 13
V: TRBV27
D: NA
DNA: TGTGCCAGCACCCCAAGGAGCGGGGAGACCCAGTACTTC
CDR3: CASTPRSGETQYF

J: TRBJ2-7
size: NA
length: 15
V: TRBV9
D: NA
DNA: TGTGCCAGCAGCGTAGTTGCGGGCGAATCCTACGAGCAGTACTTC
CDR3: CASSVVAGESYEQYF

J: TRBJ2-3
size: NA
length: 12
V: TRBV7-2
D: NA
DNA: TGTGCCATGCGGCGAGACACAGATACGCAGTATTTT
CDR3: CAMRRDTDTQYF

J: TRBJ1-4
size: NA
length: 14
V: TRBV4-1
D: TRBD1
DNA: TGCGCCAGCAGCCTCAGACAGGGCAATGAAAAACTGTTTTTT
CDR3: CASSLRQGNEKLFF

J: TRBJ2-2
size: NA
length: 16
V: TRBV6-6
D: NA
DNA: TGTGCCAGCAGTTACGGCGCGGGGCGCGACACCGGGGAGCTGTTTTTT
CDR3: CASSYGAGRDTGELFF

J: TRBJ2-3
size: once
length: 18
V: TRBV19
D: TRBD2
DNA: TGTGCCAGTAGTCCCCTGTCCCCGGGTAGCGGGGGAACAGATACGCAGTATTTT
CDR3: CASSPLSPGSGGTDTQYF

J: TRBJ2-7
size: NA
length: 14
V: TRBV6-5
D: NA
DNA: TGTGCCAGCAGTTACTCGAAGGGGAACTACGAGCAGTACTTC
CDR3: CASSYSKGNYEQYF

J: TRBJ1-1
size: NA
length: 16
V: TRBV5-1
D: NA
DNA: TGCGCCAGCAGCTTGCAGGGTGGGGGGTTGAACACTGAAGCTTTCTTT
CDR3: CASSLQGGGLNTEAFF

J: TRBJ2-1
size: NA
length: 18
V: TRBV5-1
D: TRBD2
DNA: TGCGCCAGCAGCTTTGGGACTAGCGGGAGGAACTCCTACAATGAGCAGTTCTTC
CDR3: CASSFGTSGRNSYNEQFF

J: TRBJ1-2
size: NA
length: 15
V: TRBV4-2
D: NA
DNA: TGTGCCAGCAGCCAAGGAAGCGGTGATAACTATGGCTACACCTTC
CDR3: CASSQGSGDNYGYTF

J: TRBJ2-7
size: few
length: 17
V: TRBV5-5
D: NA
DNA: TGTGCCAGCAGCTTGCGTTTGGGCCCCCCGGTGATCCGGGAGCAGTACTTC
CDR3: CASSLRLGPPVIREQYF

J: TRBJ1-2
size: NA
length: 14
V: TRBV7-2
D: TRBD1
DNA: TGTGCCAGCAGCTTAAGGGACAGCCACTATGGCTACACCTTC
CDR3: CASSLRDSHYGYTF

J: TRBJ2-7
size: once
length: 15
V: TRBV14
D: TRBD2
DNA: TGTGCCAGCAGCCAACTCACTAGCGGGCTGTACGAGCAGTACTTC
CDR3: CASSQLTSGLYEQYF

J: TRBJ1-5
size: NA
length: 14
V: TRBV10-3
D: NA
DNA: TGTGCCATCAGTGTGGAGGGCGCGGAGCAGCCCCAGCATTTT
CDR3: CAISVEGAEQPQHF

J: TRBJ1-1
size: NA
length: 15
V: TRBV6-5
D: NA
DNA: TGTGCCAGCACCCCCTCCCAGGCCAACTTGCCTGAAGCTTTCTTT
CDR3: CASTPSQANLPEAFF

J: TRBJ2-7
size: NA
length: 14
V: TRBV6-1
D: NA
DNA: TGTGCCAGCAGTGAAAGGGTAGGGGGGTACGAGCAGTACTTC
CDR3: CASSERVGGYEQYF